The 22 T cell receptor beta chains presented below share a single source sample, sequenced in a study of regulatory T cells in long-lasting Graves disease. Regarding time point: persistent/refractory GD, antithyroid drugs over 5 years with positive TRAb. RNA from PBMCs was the source of the TCR library. Both iRepertoire HTBI primers and Arm-PCR of CDR3 regions were used to build the TCR beta libraries. MiXCR was run by TCRdb on the multiplex PCR reads, yielding one entry per CDR3 protein. Found here are about 420,000 distinct CDR3 sequences, around a quarter of them singletons; the top ten hold about a quarter. The sample in question was peripheral blood mononuclear cells (PBMCs), obtained when the disease was refractory, from a patient treated with antithyroid drugs. The source of these receptors is a female donor with Graves disease.

The chain joins TRBV30 to TRBJ2-7; TRBD2 agrees at 8 bases. With V trimmed by 0 bases and J by 1 base, 5 bases remained unmatched. CDR1 and CDR2 (germline): GTSNPN, SVGIG (reference sequence). There are 15 residues in the CDR3. The DNA of the CDR3 is TGTGCCTGGAGTGTGAACGGGAGGGTATCCTACGAGCAGTACTTC. Translated, it gives CAWSVNGRVSYEQYF.

This clonotype was counted only a few times. V and J are TRBV29-1 and TRBJ2-2; TRBD1 aligns across 8 bases. Germline CDR1 SQVTM, CDR2 ANQGSEA. With V trimmed by 7 bases and J by 1 base, 5 bases remained unmatched. This CDR3 region has 14 residues. The CDR3 spells CSAPDRVNTGELFF. DNA for the CDR3: TGCAGCGCTCCGGACAGGGTGAACACCGGGGAGCTGTTTTTT.

The rearrangement joins TRBV7-2 to TRBJ2-4, with 7 bases aligning to TRBD2. J lost 8 bases, V lost 4 bases, and 11 bases had no gene match. The CDR3 sequence is 15 residues long. From germline, CDR1 is SGHTA and CDR2 FQGNSA. CDR3 residues: CASSSGGGEDDIQYF. The CDR3 DNA follows: TGTGCCAGCAGCTCCGGGGGAGGGGAAGATGACATTCAGTACTTC.

The chain carries TRBV6-2 or TRBV6-3 and TRBJ1-3; 8 bases agree with TRBD1. The J segment lost 0 bases and the V segment lost 4 bases, leaving 5 bases of the junction unmatched. CDR1 and CDR2 (germline): MNHEY, SVGEGT. The CDR3 consists of 16 residues. The CDR3 spells CASSWDRIFSGNTIYF. The CDR3 nucleotides are TGTGCCAGCAGTTGGGACAGGATCTTCTCTGGAAACACCATATATTTT.

This chain links TRBV4-2 with TRBJ2-2; D is perhaps TRBD1 (6 bases). Trimming shortened V by 4 bases and J by 3 bases, and 12 bases separated the two germline ends. CDR3 length: 15 amino acids. In germline, CDR1 is LGHNA, CDR2 YNFKEQ. The chain's CDR3 is CASSLQTGDTGELFF. DNA for the CDR3: TGTGCCAGCAGCCTCCAGACAGGAGACACCGGGGAGCTGTTTTTT.

This clonotype was observed a few times. The chain employs TRBV24-1 and TRBJ1-1, with 8 bases matching TRBD1. The V segment lost 5 bases and the J segment 6 bases; nucleotides outside the gene matches: 10. The CDR3 totals 15 residues. Germline-derived CDR1 and CDR2 are KGHDR and SFDVKD. DNA for the CDR3: TGTGCCACCAGTGCATGGTCCAGGGGGCACGCTGAAGCTTTCTTT. Translation gives CATSAWSRGHAEAFF.

In regard to this clonotype: A single base separates this from a much larger clone, so it may be a read error. The gene calls are TRBV7-2 and TRBJ1-1; D is uncertain. CDR3 length: 11 residues. Germline V gives CDR1 SGHTA, CDR2 FQGNSA. V lost 5 bases and J lost 3, with 4 bases in between. This CDR3 is CASSMDTEAFF. The CDR3 DNA is TGTGCCAGCAGCATGGACACTGAAGCTTTCTTT.

This clonotype was seen repeatedly, ten times or more. V usage is TRBV19 and J usage is TRBJ1-2, with 9 bases lining up with TRBD1. The CDR3 has 14 residues. The ends lost 9 bases at V and 5 bases at J; junction bases unmatched: 10. Germline CDR1 reads LNHDA; CDR2 reads SQIVND (reference sequence). The DNA for the CDR3 is TGTGCCAGCCTACCGGGACAGGGTTTTTATGGCTACACCTTC. Translating it yields CASLPGQGFYGYTF.

CDR3 sequence reads: CASSPRTGNIQYF. Here the CDR3 DNA reads TGTGCCAGCAGCCCTAGGACAGGGAACATTCAGTACTTC. V is TRBV7-8 and J is TRBJ2-4, with 8 bases lining up with TRBD1. V lost 5 bases, J lost 7 bases, and 4 bases stayed unmatched. The CDR3 is 13 amino acids. Germline V gives CDR1 SGHVS, CDR2 FQNEAQ.

The sample holds a few counts of this clonotype. V gene TRBV2 combines with J gene TRBJ2-3; D not certain. The germline V and J ends were trimmed by 3 bases and 8 bases, with 18 bases remaining between them. This CDR3 is 15 amino acids long. Germline V gene lookup returns CDR1 SNHLY and CDR2 FYNNEI. Written as DNA, the CDR3 is TGTGCCAGCAGTGATGACGTTGGGCAGGTTCTTACGCAGTATTTT. Amino acid sequence: CASSDDVGQVLTQYF.

Points on this clonotype: One base away lies a much larger clone, so this may be a sequencing read error. This chain uses TRBV24-1 with TRBJ2-5; D remains ambiguous. The germline V and J ends were trimmed by 4 bases and 5 bases, with 13 bases remaining between them. This CDR3 has 14 amino acids. Looked up from germline, CDR1 is KGHDR and CDR2 is SFDVKD. CDR3 coding DNA: TGTGCCACCAGTGACCTCGGCCCCCTGGAGACCCAGTACTTC. Its translation is CATSDLGPLETQYF.

This chain uses TRBV6-1 with TRBJ2-7, with TRBD2 matching over 14 bases. Germline V lookup: CDR1 MNHNS, CDR2 SASEGT. After removal of 6 bases from V and 6 bases from J, the junction contained 4 bases not matched to a gene. The CDR3 runs 14 residues. The CDR3 region has the DNA TGTGCCAGCAGAAGGGGGACTAGCGGGAGCGAGCAGTACTTC. Protein: CASRRGTSGSEQYF.

This clonotype was detected a few times. This sequence joins TRBV15 and TRBJ1-3; D uncertain. This CDR3 has 14 residues. Deletions cut 0 bases from V and 3 bases from J, with 6 bases between. The germline gives CDR1 LNHNV, CDR2 YYDKDF (reference sequence). The CDR3 DNA sequence: TGTGCCACCAGCAGAGACACGGTTGGAAACACCATATATTTT. Its translation is CATSRDTVGNTIYF.

The chain has TRBV7-9 and TRBJ1-3; possible D gene TRBD1, 5 bases. V lost 4 bases, J lost 0 bases, and 13 bases lay in between. This CDR3 contains 16 residues. Germline V CDR1 and CDR2: SEHNR, FQNEAQ (reference sequence). The CDR3 region has the DNA TGTGCCAGCAGCTCGAGGCGACAGTACTCTGGAAACACCATATATTTT. Translating gives CASSSRRQYSGNTIYF. Using reference TRBV7-9 and TRBJ1-3 for the parts outside the CDR3, the full variable domain is DTGVSQNPRHKITKRGQNVTFRCDPISEHNRLYWYRQTLGQGPEFLTYFQNEAQLEKSRLLSDRFSAERPKGSFSTLEIQRTEQGDSAMYLCASSSRRQYSGNTIYFGEGSWLTVV.

This clonotype was recorded many times. A junction boundary mismatches the germline segment, possibly from a read error. The chain couples TRBV6-1 to TRBJ1-5; D possibly corresponds to TRBD1 (6 bases). In germline, CDR1 is MNHNS, CDR2 SASEGT. The CDR3 is made up of 15 amino acids. The CDR3 DNA follows: TGTCCCAGCAGTGCATCTAGGGGGGACAATCAGCCCCAGCATTTT. It codes for CPSSASRGDNQPQHF.

This rearrangement joins TRBV15 to TRBJ2-5; D perhaps matches TRBD1 (6 bases). The ends were cut back, 1 base at V and 5 bases at J, with 17 bases in the middle. Looked up from germline, CDR1 is LNHNV and CDR2 is YYDKDF (reference sequence). CDR3 size: 16 residues. The CDR3 reads CATSRAYRASAETQYF. The CDR3 DNA reads as TGTGCCACCAGCAGAGCTTACAGGGCCTCAGCCGAGACCCAGTACTTC.

Notes on this clonotype: This may be a read error: a much more frequent sequence differs by one nucleotide. The chain has TRBV20-1 and TRBJ2-5, with 10 bases that match TRBD1. Trimming cost V 0 bases and J 7 bases; bases outside gene matches: 8. The germline V gene encodes CDR1 DFQATT and CDR2 SNEGSKA (reference sequence). CDR3 length equals 15 residues. The CDR3 sequence: CSARDRDRGFGTQYF. The CDR3, as DNA: TGCAGTGCTAGAGATAGGGACAGGGGATTCGGGACCCAGTACTTC.

About this clonotype itself: This likely comes from a read error, as the CDR3 has no conserved phenylalanine or tryptophan at its end. The chain recombines TRBV4-2 with TRBJ2-5; D is undetermined. From germline, CDR1 is LGHNA and CDR2 YNFKEQ. Between the trimmed V and J ends, which lost 1 base and 5 bases, there was a span of 11 bases. This CDR3 has 14 residues. This chain's CDR3 is CASSQGTGQETQYL. CDR3 nucleotide sequence: TGTGCCAGCAGCCAAGGAACCGGCCAGGAGACCCAGTACCTC.

CDR3 region: CSARAGVGETQYF. The CDR3, as DNA: TGCAGTGCTAGGGCCGGGGTCGGGGAGACCCAGTACTTC. The J gene is TRBJ2-5, the V gene TRBV20-1, with D perhaps TRBD2 (5 bases). CDR3 length equals 13 residues. Germline V gives CDR1 DFQATT, CDR2 SNEGSKA (reference sequence). Trimming removed 3 bases at V and 5 bases at J, with 13 bases between.

The chain links TRBV6-1 to TRBJ2-3; 8 bases are a match to TRBD2. The germline CDR1 and CDR2 sequences are MNHNS and SASEGT. The CDR3 loop spans 15 amino acids. V trimming: 4 bases; J trimming: 2 bases; junction bases outside the gene matches: 5. CDR3 amino acids: CASSVAGHPTDTQYF. For the CDR3, the DNA is TGTGCCAGCAGTGTAGCGGGACACCCCACAGATACGCAGTATTTT.

The rearrangement joins TRBV20-1 to TRBJ1-1; D gene ambiguous. V shed 5 bases and J shed 11 bases, with 21 bases lying between them. CDR1 is DFQATT, CDR2 SNEGSKA, per germline (reference sequence). The CDR3 consists of 13 residues. DNA for the CDR3: TGCAGTGCTGAGACTCCAGCTGTTTTTGTGGCTTTCTTT. As protein: CSAETPAVFVAFF.

There are many counts of this clonotype. V gene TRBV7-2 combines with J gene TRBJ2-7; D is possibly TRBD1 (5 bases). Per germline, CDR1 SGHTA and CDR2 FQGNSA. The CDR3 is 13 residues long. Trimming took 4 bases from V and 6 from J, leaving 13 bases between them. CDR3 sequence (DNA): TGTGCCAGCAGCTCGGGCGGAACAGGCGAGCAGTACTTC. Encoded protein: CASSSGGTGEQYF.